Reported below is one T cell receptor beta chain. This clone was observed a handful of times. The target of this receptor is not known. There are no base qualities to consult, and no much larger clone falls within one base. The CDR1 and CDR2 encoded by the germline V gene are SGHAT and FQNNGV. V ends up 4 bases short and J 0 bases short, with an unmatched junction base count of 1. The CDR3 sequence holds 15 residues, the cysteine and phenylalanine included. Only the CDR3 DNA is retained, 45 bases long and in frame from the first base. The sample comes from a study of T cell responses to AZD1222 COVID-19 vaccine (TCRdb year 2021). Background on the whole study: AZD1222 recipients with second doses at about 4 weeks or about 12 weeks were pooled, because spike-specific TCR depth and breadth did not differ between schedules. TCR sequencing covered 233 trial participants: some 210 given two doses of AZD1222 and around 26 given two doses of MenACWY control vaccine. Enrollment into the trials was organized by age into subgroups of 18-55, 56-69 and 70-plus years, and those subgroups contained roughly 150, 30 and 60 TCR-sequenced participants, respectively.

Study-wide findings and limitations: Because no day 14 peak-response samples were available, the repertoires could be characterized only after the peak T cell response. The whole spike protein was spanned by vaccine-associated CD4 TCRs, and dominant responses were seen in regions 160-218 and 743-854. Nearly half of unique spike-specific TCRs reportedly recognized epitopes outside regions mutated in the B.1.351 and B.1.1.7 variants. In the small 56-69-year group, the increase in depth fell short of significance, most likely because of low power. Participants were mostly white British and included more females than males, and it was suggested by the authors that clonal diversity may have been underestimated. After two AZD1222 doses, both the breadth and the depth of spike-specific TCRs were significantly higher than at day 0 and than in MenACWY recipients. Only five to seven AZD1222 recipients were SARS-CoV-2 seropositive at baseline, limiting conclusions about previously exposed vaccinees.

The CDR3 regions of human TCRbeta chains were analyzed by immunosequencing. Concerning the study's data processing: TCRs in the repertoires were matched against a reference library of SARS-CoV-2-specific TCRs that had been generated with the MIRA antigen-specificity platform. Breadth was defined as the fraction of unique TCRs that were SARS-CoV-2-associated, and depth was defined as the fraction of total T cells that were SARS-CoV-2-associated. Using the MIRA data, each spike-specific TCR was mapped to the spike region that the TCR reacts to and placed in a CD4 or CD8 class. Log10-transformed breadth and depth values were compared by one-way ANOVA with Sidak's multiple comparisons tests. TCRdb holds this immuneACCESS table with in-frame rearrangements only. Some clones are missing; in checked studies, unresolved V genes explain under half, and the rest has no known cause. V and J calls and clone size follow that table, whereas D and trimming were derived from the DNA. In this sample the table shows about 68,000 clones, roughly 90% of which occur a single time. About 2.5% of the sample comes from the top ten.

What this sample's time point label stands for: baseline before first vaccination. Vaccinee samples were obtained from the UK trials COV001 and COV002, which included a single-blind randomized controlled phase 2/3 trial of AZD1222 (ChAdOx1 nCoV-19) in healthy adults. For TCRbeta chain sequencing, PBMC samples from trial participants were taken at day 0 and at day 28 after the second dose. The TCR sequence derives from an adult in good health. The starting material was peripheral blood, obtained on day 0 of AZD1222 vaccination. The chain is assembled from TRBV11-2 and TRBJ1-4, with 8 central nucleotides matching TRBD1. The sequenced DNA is TGTGCCAGCAGCTCACAGGGGGCAACTAATGAAAAACTGTTTTTT. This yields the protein CASSSQGATNEKLFF. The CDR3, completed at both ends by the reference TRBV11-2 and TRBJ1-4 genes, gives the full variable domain EAGVAQSPRYKIIEKRQSVAFWCNPISGHATLYWYQQILGQGPKLLIQFQNNGVVDDSQLPKDRFSAERLKGVDSTLKIQPAKLEDSAVYLCASSSQGATNEKLFFGSGTQLSVL.